The next 7 T cell receptor beta chains were all read from a single sample in a study of CD8+CD57+ T cells in acquired aplastic anemia. Patients selected for sequencing had displayed CD8+CD57+ cell expansion by flow cytometry. The template for TCR beta VDJ and CDR3 sequence profiling was genomic DNA. TCRdb passed the reads through MiXCR, listing each CDR3 protein once. The table has roughly 170,000 distinct CDR3 sequences, almost 50% seen once. The sequenced material came from sorted CD4+, CD8+, or CD8+CD57+ T cells (not recorded which) from PBMCs. The receptors shown here come from a human donor with aplastic anemia.

As regards this clonotype: Given a much more abundant clone one base away, this may be a read error. The V gene is TRBV12-5, the J gene TRBJ2-3; D gene ambiguous. The J call could be wrong; TRBJ1-5 is a better fit for the DNA end. CDR1 is LGHNT and CDR2 is FRNRAP in the germline V gene. The CDR3 is 14 residues long. CDR3 bases: TGTGCTAGTGGTTTACAAGCGGGAATAGATACGCAGCATTTT. Protein product: CASGLQAGIDTQHF.

In its sample, this clonotype was seen many times. The chain has TRBV6-5 and TRBJ1-4; D is ambiguous. Germline V gives CDR1 MNHEY, CDR2 SVGAGI. This CDR3 spans 14 amino acids. Deletions cut 6 bases from V and 8 bases from J, with 16 bases between. CDR3 bases: TGTGCCAGCAGAGACCCAGGCACAAGGGAAAAACTGTTTTTT. It translates to CASRDPGTREKLFF.

The rearrangement links TRBV14 to TRBJ2-7; D call uncertain. Germline loops: CDR1 SGHDN, CDR2 FVKESK. The CDR3 loop spans 13 amino acids. V was shortened by 5 bases and J by 4 bases, with 12 bases between the two germline ends. The CDR3 DNA follows: TGTGCCAGCAGCAGGGATGACGGGTACGAGCAGTACTTC. This encodes CASSRDDGYEQYF.

This clonotype was recorded many times. The chain carries TRBV5-1 and TRBJ1-2; D is unclear. Trimming stripped 6 bases from V and 0 bases from J, with 21 bases between. Germline CDR1 is SGHRS and CDR2 is YFSETQ. This CDR3 has 17 residues. The CDR3 DNA reads TGCGCCAGCACCCTGGGATCTGGCACCCCTTCTAACTATGGCTACACCTTC. The encoded protein is CASTLGSGTPSNYGYTF.

The chain uses TRBV7-3 and TRBJ2-1; D call uncertain. From germline, CDR1 is SGHTA and CDR2 FQGTGA. There are 12 residues in the CDR3. The ends were cut back, 1 base at V and 8 bases at J, with 6 bases in the middle. The CDR3, as DNA: TGTGCCAGCAGCTTAAATTCCGATGAGCAGTTCTTC. This gives the protein CASSLNSDEQFF.

This sequence joins TRBV6-2 or TRBV6-3 and TRBJ1-5, with 10 nucleotides matching TRBD1. The V gene's germline CDR1 is MNHEY and CDR2 SVGEGT. The CDR3 covers 16 residues. V shed 2 bases and J 4 bases; nucleotides not matched to a gene: 5. The CDR3 sequence is CASSYGGQGWNQPQHF. The CDR3 bases are TGTGCCAGCAGTTACGGGGGACAGGGGTGGAATCAGCCCCAGCATTTT.

This clonotype was counted ten times or more. The chain uses TRBV9 and TRBJ1-2, with 8 nucleotides matching TRBD1. V shed 4 bases and J 8 bases; nucleotides not matched to a gene: 7. Germline V gene data show CDR1 as SGDLS and CDR2 as YYNGEE. CDR3 size: 13 residues. The CDR3 here is CASSPTGVSGYTF. CDR3 nucleotide sequence: TGTGCCAGCAGCCCGACAGGGGTATCAGGCTACACCTTC.